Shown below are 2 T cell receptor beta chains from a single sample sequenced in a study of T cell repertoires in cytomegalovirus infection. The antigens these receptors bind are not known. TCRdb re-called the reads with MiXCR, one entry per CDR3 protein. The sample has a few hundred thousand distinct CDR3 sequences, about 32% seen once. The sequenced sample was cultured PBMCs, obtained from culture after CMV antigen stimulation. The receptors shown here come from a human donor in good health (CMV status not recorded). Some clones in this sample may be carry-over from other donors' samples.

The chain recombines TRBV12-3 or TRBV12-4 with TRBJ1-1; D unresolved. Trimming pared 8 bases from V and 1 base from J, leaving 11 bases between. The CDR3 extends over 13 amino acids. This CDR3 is CASDRTGNTEAFF. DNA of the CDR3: TGTGCCAGCGACCGGACGGGGAACACTGAAGCTTTCTTT.

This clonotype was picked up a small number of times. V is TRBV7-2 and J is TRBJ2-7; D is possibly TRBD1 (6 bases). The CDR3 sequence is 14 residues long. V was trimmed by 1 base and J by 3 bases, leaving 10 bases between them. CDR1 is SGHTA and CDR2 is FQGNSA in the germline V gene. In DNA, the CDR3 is TGTGCCAGCAGCTTAGTTGGCAGGGGCTACGAGCAGTACTTC. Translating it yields CASSLVGRGYEQYF. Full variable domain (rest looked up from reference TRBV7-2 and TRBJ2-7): GAGVSQSPSNKVTEKGKDVELRCDPISGHTALYWYRQSLGQGLEFLIYFQGNSAPDKSGLPSDRFSAERTGGSVSTLTIQRTQQEDSAVYLCASSLVGRGYEQYFGPGTRLTVT.